Listed below are T cell receptor beta chains from one sample, sequenced in a study of blood T cell repertoires in COVID-19. TCRdb's copy holds only in-frame clones and misses some; the assay was immunoSEQ multiplex PCR. This table has approximately 240,000 clones, around four fifths appearing once. The sequenced material came from peripheral blood. The receptor set was obtained from a woman aged 55 to 70 with active or convalescent COVID-19. CDR3s include the opening cysteine and the closing phenylalanine or tryptophan. The D gene is left open where the match is weak. Clone size is given for some rows only: seen once, a few or many times, or a class if the clone is expanded.

v_gene	abundance	j_gene	len	d_gene	CDR3aa	CDR3nt
TRBV9	NA	TRBJ2-2	17	TRBD2	CASSEYLAGGRIGELFF	TGTGCCAGCAGCGAGTACCTAGCGGGGGGCCGAATCGGGGAGCTGTTTTTT
TRBV27	NA	TRBJ1-6	15	NA	CASSLGAGNNSPLHF	TGTGCCAGCAGTTTAGGGGCAGGGAATAATTCACCCCTCCACTTT
TRBV30	NA	TRBJ2-7	13	NA	CAWSVAGDHEQYF	TGTGCCTGGAGTGTGGCAGGGGACCACGAGCAGTACTTC
TRBV27	NA	TRBJ2-1	18	NA	CASSLIPLTGRSYNEQFF	TGTGCCAGCAGTTTAATCCCCCTCACAGGGCGCTCCTACAATGAGCAGTTCTTC
TRBV6-2/TRBV6-3	NA	TRBJ1-1	14	NA	CASSRLRGNTEAFF	TGTGCCAGCAGTCGACTTCGGGGGAACACTGAAGCTTTCTTT
TRBV28	NA	TRBJ2-7	12	NA	CASSSPDSLQYF	TGTGCCAGCAGTTCCCCGGACAGTTTGCAGTACTTC
TRBV28	NA	TRBJ2-7	14	TRBD1	CASGEDRATYEQYF	TGTGCCAGCGGGGAGGACAGGGCTACCTACGAGCAGTACTTC
TRBV7-6	NA	TRBJ2-2	15	NA	CASSPSAGMPGELFF	TGTGCCAGCAGCCCTAGTGCAGGGATGCCCGGGGAGCTGTTTTTT
TRBV27	NA	TRBJ1-6	12	NA	CASSLGRSPLHF	TGTGCCAGCAGTCTAGGGAGGTCACCCCTCCACTTT
TRBV5-1	NA	TRBJ2-2	14	NA	CASSSGSYTGELFF	TGCGCCAGCAGCTCCGGGTCCTACACCGGGGAGCTGTTTTTT
TRBV19	NA	TRBJ1-5	16	NA	CASSMAQAYSNQPQHF	TGTGCCAGTAGTATGGCCCAGGCTTATAGCAATCAGCCCCAGCATTTT
TRBV6-5	NA	TRBJ1-6	13	NA	CASRTTVDSPLHF	TGTGCCAGCAGGACGACAGTCGATTCACCCCTCCACTTT
TRBV10-3	NA	TRBJ2-1	13	NA	CAISESSIHEQFF	TGTGCCATCAGTGAGTCTAGTATCCATGAGCAGTTCTTC
TRBV7-8	once	TRBJ1-6	15	NA	CASSLTGSYNSPLHF	TGTGCCAGCAGCTTAACAGGATCCTATAATTCACCCCTCCACTTT
TRBV10-3	NA	TRBJ1-6	15	TRBD1	CAISESGQGNSPLHF	TGTGCCATCAGTGAGTCGGGACAGGGAAATTCACCCCTCCACTTT
TRBV5-1	NA	TRBJ2-5	12	NA	CASSAQQETQYF	TGCGCCAGCAGCGCACAACAAGAGACCCAGTACTTC
TRBV7-9	few	TRBJ2-1	15	TRBD2	CASSSLAGAYNEQFF	TGTGCCAGCAGCTCGCTAGCGGGGGCATACAATGAGCAGTTCTTC
TRBV12-2	once	TRBJ1-5	14	NA	CASRLDRGDQPQHF	TGTGCAAGTCGCCTCGACAGGGGTGATCAGCCCCAGCATTTT
TRBV2	NA	TRBJ2-4	14	NA	CASSEGLAKNIQYF	TGTGCCAGCAGTGAAGGTCTAGCCAAAAACATTCAGTACTTC
TRBV2	NA	TRBJ2-2	18	TRBD2	CATLAWLAGDYNTGELFF	TGTGCCACCCTCGCTTGGTTAGCGGGGGACTATAACACCGGGGAGCTGTTTTTT
TRBV4-1	NA	TRBJ2-1	17	TRBD1	CASSQSPSGTVGNEQFF	TGCGCCAGCAGCCAATCCCCGTCCGGGACAGTGGGCAATGAGCAGTTCTTC
TRBV10-3	NA	TRBJ1-2	13	NA	CAISESSGGGYTF	TGTGCCATCAGTGAGTCGTCGGGAGGTGGCTACACCTTC
TRBV7-2	NA	TRBJ1-1	15	NA	CASSLAGPPNTEAFF	TGTGCCAGCAGCTTAGCTGGGCCACCGAACACTGAAGCTTTCTTT
TRBV27	NA	TRBJ2-1	16	TRBD2	CASRLRTSGIGNEQFF	TGTGCCAGCAGACTCCGGACTAGCGGGATCGGGAATGAGCAGTTCTTC
TRBV28	NA	TRBJ1-2	14	NA	CASSSGALNYGYTF	TGTGCCAGCAGTTCTGGTGCACTTAACTATGGCTACACCTTC
TRBV24-1	NA	TRBJ2-5	16	TRBD2	CATSDLSGGRLETQYF	TGTGCCACCAGTGATCTTAGCGGGGGGAGATTAGAGACCCAGTACTTC
TRBV15	NA	TRBJ2-3	13	TRBD2	CATSRDLSGGKYF	TGTGCCACCAGCAGAGATCTGAGCGGGGGGAAGTATTTT
TRBV2	NA	TRBJ1-1	15	NA	CASMGPGRFNTEAFF	TGTGCCAGCATGGGCCCCGGGAGATTTAACACTGAAGCTTTCTTT